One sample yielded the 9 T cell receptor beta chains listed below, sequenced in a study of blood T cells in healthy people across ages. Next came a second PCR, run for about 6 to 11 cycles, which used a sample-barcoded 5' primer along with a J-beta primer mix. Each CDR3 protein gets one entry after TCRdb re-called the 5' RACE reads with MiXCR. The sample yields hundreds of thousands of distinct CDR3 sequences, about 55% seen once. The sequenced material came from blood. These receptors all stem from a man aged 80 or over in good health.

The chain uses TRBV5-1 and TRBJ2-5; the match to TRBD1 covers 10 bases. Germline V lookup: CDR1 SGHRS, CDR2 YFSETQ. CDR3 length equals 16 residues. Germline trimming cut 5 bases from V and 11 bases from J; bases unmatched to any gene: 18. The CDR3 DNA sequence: TGCGCCAGCAGTCTTGGAGTGGGGACAGGGGTGAGGGAGCAGTACTTC. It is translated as CASSLGVGTGVREQYF.

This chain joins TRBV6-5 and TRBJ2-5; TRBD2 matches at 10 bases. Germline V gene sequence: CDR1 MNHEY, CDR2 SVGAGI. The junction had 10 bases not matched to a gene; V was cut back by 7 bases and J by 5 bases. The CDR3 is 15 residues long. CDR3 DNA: TGTGCCAGCACCGAGGCTAGCGGGAGATGGGAGACCCAGTACTTC. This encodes CASTEASGRWETQYF.

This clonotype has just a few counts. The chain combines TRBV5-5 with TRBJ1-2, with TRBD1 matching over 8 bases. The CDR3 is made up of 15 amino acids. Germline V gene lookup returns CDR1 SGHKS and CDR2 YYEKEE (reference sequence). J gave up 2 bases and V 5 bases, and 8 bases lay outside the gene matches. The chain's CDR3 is CASSSGQGANYGYTF. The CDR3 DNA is TGTGCCAGCAGTTCCGGACAGGGAGCAAACTATGGCTACACCTTC.

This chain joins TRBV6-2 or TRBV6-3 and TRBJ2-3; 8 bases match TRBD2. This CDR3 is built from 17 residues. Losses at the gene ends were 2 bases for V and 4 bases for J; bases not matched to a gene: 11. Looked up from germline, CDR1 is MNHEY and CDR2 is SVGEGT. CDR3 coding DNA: TGTGCCAGCAGTTACCGCTTTCGAGCGGGAGTGTCAGATACGCAGTATTTT. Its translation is CASSYRFRAGVSDTQYF.

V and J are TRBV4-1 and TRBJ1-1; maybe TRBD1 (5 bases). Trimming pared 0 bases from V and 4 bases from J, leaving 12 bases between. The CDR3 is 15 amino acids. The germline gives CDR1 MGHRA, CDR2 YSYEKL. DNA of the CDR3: TGCGCCAGCAGCCAAGATTTATCAGGGATCACTGAAGCTTTCTTT. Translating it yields CASSQDLSGITEAFF.

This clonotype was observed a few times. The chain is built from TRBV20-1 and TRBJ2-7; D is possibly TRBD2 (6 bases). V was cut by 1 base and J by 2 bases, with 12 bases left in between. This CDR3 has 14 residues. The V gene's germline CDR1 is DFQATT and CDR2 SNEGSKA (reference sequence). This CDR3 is CSARGPGLAYEQYF. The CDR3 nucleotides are TGCAGTGCTAGAGGGCCGGGACTCGCCTACGAGCAGTACTTC.

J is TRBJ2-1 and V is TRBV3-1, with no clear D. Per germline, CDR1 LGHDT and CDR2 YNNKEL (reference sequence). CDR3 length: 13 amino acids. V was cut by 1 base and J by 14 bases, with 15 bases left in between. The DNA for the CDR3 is TGTGCCAGCAGCCAAGGGGAAATCGGTCGGGAGTTCTTC. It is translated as CASSQGEIGREFF.

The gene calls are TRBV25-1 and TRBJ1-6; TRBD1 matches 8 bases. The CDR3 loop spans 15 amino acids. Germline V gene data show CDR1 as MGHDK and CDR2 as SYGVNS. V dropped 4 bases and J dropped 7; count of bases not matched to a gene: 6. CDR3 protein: CASSASRGQNSPLHF. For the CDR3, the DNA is TGTGCCAGCAGTGCAAGCAGGGGGCAGAATTCACCCCTCCACTTT.

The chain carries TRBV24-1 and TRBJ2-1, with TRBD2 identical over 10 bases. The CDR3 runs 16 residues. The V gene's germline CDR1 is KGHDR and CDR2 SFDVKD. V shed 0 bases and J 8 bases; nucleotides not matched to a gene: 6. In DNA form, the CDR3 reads TGTGCCACCAGTGATTTGGCTAGCGGGAGTATATATGAGCAGTTCTTC. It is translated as CATSDLASGSIYEQFF.